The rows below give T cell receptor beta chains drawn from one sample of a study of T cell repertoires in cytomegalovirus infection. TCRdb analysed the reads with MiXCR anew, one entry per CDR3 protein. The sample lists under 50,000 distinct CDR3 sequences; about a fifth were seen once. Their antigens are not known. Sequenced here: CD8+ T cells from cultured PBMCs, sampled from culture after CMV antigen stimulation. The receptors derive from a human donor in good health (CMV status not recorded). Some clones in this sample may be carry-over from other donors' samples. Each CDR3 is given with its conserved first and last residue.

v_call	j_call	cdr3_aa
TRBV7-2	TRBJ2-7	CASSLTGLAVEQYF
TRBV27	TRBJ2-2	CASSFLQAGELFF
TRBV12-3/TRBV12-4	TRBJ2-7	CASSSSPLGAYEQYF
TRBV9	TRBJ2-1	CASSVDGGPSYNEQFF
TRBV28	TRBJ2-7	CASDPGTTAYEQYF
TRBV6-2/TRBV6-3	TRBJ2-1	CASSYLSGTGDNEQFF
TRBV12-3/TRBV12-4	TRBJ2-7	CASSLLSSYEQYF
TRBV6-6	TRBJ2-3	CASNQGVDTQYF
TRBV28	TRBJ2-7	CASLLGGSYEQYF
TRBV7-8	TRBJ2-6	CASSSRGAGANVLTF
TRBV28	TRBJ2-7	CASSLRDDSYEQYF
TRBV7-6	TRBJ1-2	CASSPGRTYGYTF
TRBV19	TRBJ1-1	CASSISLNTEAFF
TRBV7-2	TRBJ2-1	CASSFNDWDEQFF
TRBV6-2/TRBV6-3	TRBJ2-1	CASSYVRERGYNEQFF
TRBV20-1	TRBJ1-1	CSARDPSQGAKTEAFF
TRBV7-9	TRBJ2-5	CASSLLSNVETQYF
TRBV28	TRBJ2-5	CASSFLQETQYF
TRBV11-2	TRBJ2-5	CASSLSTGRETQYF
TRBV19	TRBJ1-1	CASGTGHTEAFF
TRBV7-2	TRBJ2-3	CASSSPVVTDTQYF
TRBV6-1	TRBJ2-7	CASSEAHRPSSYEQYF
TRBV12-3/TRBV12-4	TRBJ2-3	CASSAGTGISPAYTDTQYF
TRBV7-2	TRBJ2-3	CACSLDGRTFSTDTQYF
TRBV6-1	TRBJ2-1	CASRGTSGGGNEQFF
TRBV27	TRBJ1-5	CASSPLASNQPQHF
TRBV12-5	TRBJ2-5	CASGSRTSGSQPQYF
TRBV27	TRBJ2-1	CDSSPSGGAWGEQFF
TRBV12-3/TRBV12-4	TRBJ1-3	CASSRTGSGNTIYF
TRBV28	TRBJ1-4	CASSRGQESEKLFF
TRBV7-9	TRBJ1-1	CASSLLSENTEAFF
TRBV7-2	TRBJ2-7	CASSPRGGGTGLSYEQYF
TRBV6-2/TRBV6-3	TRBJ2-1	CASSYYYEQFF
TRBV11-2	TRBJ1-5	CASSQEHSNQPQHF
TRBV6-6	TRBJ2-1	CASSWQKSWTSARDYNEQFF
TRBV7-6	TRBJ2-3	CASSPIDRAAADTQYF
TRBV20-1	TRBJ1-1	CSARRLNTEAFF
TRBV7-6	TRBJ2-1	CASSPQPQLGNEQFF
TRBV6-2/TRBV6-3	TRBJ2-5	CASSPRGAGLEIQYF
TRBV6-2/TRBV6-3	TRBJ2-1	CASSSPGYRGDEQFF
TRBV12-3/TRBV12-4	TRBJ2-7	CASSLGGLTYEQYF
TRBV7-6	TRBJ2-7	CASSHGTGPYEQYF
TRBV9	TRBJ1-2	CASSENGAMRGYTF
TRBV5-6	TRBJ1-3	CASSFGTAFGNTIYF
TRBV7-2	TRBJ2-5	CVSSLGGVAQYF
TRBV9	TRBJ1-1	CASRGRGPFDEAFF
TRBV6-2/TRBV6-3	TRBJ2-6	CASTTWDRKLSGANVLTF
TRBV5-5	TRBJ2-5	CASSPDGLAGETQYF
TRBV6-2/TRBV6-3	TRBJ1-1	CASSYGGSNTEAFF
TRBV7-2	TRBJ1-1	CASSWEDSNTEAFF
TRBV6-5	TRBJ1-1	CASSFTANTEAFF
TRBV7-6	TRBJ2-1	CASSSGGPGGEQFF
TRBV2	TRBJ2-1	CASSDLSGGAYNEQFF
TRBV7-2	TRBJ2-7	CASSLVLSSGGRWREQYF
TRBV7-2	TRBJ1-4	CASSTRGGTNEKLFF
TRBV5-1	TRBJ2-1	CASSFAQAVVGLNIYTYNEQFF
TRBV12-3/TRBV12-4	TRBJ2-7	CASNLGLAYEQYF
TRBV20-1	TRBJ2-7	CSARNREEMGYEQYF
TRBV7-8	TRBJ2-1	CASSLARQGLLASEQFF
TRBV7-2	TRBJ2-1	CASSPGRDRGYNEQFF